This T cell receptor (beta chain) emerged from a study of cytomegalovirus exposure and HLA in healthy donors. Study-level points and caveats: Data from an earlier analysis indicated that most TCR beta V segments were productive either about 90% or about 30% of the time. The presence/absence work took it that sequencing depth was about the same across donors. In a later analysis, at a false discovery rate of 0.05, roughly 17,000 TCR beta sequences were associated with HLA alleles.

Germline V CDR1 and CDR2: MDHEN, SYDVKM. The CDR3 loop spans 15 amino acids. The junction had 6 bases not matched to a gene; V was cut back by 3 bases and J by 4 bases. The table lists this clone with a few counts. What it recognizes is unknown. The primer mix had 60 Vbeta and 13 Jbeta primers. Measured with immunoSEQ multiplex PCR; TCRdb has only the in-frame clones, and not every one. The data contain over 150,000 clones, 80% of them seen just once; the ten biggest clones take up around 1.3%. Sequences were obtained from PBMCs. The receptor was derived from a woman in her 50s in good health and CMV-seronegative. J is TRBJ2-3 and V is TRBV28; 8 bases match TRBD1. DNA for the CDR3: TGTGCCAGCAGTTTGGTATCGACAGGGGCAGATACGCAGTATTTT. Translated, it gives CASSLVSTGADTQYF.